This T cell receptor (beta chain) was captured in a study of blood T cell repertoires in COVID-19. Study overall: Recovery among Cohort 3 donors was established by two negative PCRs, clearance, or symptom resolution. Sources were T cells, B-cell-depleted T cells, or PBMCs; the material itself was cDNA or gDNA.

The study drew participants aged about 18 to 89 years from fewer than 30 US areas. In the authors' workflow: Reference gene primer amplification yielded estimated nucleated cell counts. Generated by immunoSEQ multiplex PCR, the TCRdb table keeps only in-frame clones and is missing some. The DNA was the basis for D and trimming; V, J and clone size are from that table. The sample lists around 200,000 clones, 80% to 90% seen once, with approximately 3.1% in the top ten. In this sample, this clone turned up a few times. V lost 0 bases and J lost 7, with 9 bases in between. Germline loops: CDR1 LGHNA, CDR2 YNFKEQ. The CDR3 has 13 residues.

The sample was PBMCs or T cells enriched from blood (not recorded which). The chain employs TRBV4-2 and TRBJ1-1, with D unresolved. The clonotype comes from a woman aged 45 to 65 in a cohort exposed to, infected with or recovered from COVID-19 (not recorded which). CDR3 bases: TGTGCCAGCAGCCAAGATCTAGGGAGTGAAGCTTTCTTT. Translated, it gives CASSQDLGSEAFF.